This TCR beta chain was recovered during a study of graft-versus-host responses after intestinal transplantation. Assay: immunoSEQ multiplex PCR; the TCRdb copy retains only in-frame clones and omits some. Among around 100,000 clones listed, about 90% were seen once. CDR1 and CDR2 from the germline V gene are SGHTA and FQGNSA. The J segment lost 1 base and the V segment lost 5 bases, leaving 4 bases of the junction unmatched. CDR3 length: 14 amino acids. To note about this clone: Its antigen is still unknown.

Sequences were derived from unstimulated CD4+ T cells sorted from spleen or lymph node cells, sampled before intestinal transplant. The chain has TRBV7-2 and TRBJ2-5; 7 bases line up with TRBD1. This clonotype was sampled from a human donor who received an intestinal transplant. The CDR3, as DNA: TGTGCCAGCAGCGGGGGACAGTCCCAAGAGACCCAGTACTTC. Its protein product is CASSGGQSQETQYF.